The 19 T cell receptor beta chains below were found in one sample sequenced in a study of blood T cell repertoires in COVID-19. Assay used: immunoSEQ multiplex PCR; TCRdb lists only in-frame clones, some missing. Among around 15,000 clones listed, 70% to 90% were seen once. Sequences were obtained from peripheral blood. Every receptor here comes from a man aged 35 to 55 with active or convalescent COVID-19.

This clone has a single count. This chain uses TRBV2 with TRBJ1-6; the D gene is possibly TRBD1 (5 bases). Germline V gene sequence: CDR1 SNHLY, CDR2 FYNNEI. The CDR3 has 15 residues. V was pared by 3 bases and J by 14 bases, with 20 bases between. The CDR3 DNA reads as TGTGCCAGCAGTGAGTCAGGGTTGGGCCGGGGGTCCCTCCACTTT. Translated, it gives CASSESGLGRGSLHF.

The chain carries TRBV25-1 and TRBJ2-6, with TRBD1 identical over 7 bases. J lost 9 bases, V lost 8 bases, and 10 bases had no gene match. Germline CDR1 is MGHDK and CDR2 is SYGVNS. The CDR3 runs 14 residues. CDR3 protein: CASGMTGLNNVLTF. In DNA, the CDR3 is TGTGCCAGCGGTATGACAGGGCTCAACAACGTCCTGACTTTC.

CDR3 nucleotides: TGTGCCAGCAGTCGAGGACAGTACGAGCAGTACTTC. It specifies CASSRGQYEQYF. The rearrangement uses TRBV7-9 and TRBJ2-7; D possibly corresponds to TRBD1 (6 bases). CDR3 length: 12 residues. Trimming removed 6 bases at V and 4 bases at J, with 10 bases between. Germline values: CDR1 SEHNR, CDR2 FQNEAQ (reference sequence).

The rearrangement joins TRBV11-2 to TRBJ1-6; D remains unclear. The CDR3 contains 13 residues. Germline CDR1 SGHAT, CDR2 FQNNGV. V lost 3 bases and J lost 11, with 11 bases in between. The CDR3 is CASSLEGTTPLHF. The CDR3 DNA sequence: TGTGCCAGCAGCTTGGAAGGAACTACACCCCTCCACTTT.

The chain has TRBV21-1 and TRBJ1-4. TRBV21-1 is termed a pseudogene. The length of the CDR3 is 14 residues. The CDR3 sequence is CASSKKYGNEKLFF. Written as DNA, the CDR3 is TGTGCCAGCAGCAAAAAGTACGGTAATGAAAAACTGTTTTTT.

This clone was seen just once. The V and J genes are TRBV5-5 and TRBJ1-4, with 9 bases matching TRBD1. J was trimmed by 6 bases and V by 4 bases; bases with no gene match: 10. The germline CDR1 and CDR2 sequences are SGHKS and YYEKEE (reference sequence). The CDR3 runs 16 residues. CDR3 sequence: CASSPARDREDEKLFF. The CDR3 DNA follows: TGTGCCAGCAGCCCAGCCCGGGACAGGGAAGATGAAAAACTGTTTTTT.

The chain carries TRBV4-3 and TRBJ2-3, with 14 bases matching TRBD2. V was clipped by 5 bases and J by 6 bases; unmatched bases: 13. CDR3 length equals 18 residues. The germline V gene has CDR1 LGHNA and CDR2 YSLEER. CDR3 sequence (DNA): TGCGCCAGCAGCGTGACTAGCGGGGGGGGCCAAAGGGTTGATACGCAGTATTTT. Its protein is CASSVTSGGGQRVDTQYF.

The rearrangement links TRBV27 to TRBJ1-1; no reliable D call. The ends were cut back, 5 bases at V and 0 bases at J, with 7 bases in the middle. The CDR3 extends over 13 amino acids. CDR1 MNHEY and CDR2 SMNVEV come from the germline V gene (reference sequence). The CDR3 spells CASSGQMNTEAFF. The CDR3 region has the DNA TGTGCCAGCAGTGGCCAAATGAACACTGAAGCTTTCTTT.

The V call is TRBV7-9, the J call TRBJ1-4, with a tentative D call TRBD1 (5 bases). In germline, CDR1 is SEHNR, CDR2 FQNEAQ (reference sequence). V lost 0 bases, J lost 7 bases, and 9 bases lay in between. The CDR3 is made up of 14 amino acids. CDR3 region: CASSLAGQVEKLFF. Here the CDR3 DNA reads TGTGCCAGCAGCTTAGCGGGGCAGGTTGAAAAACTGTTTTTT.

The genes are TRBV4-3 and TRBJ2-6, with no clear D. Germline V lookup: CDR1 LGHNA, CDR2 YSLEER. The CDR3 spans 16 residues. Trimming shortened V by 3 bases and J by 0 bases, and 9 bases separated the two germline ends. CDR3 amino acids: CASSHVFGSGANVLTF. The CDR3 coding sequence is TGCGCCAGCAGCCATGTATTCGGCTCTGGGGCCAACGTCCTGACTTTC.

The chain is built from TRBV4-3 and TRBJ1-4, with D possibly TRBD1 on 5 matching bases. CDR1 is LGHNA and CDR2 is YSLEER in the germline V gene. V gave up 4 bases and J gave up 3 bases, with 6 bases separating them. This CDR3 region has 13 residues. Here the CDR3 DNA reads TGCGCCAGCAGCCGGGGCCCTAATGAAAAACTGTTTTTT. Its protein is CASSRGPNEKLFF.

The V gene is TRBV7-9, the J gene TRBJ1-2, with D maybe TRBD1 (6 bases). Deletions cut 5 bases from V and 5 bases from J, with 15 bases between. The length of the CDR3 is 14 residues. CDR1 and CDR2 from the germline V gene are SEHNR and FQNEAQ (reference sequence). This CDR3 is CASSPGAGEYGYTF. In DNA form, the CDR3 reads TGTGCCAGCAGCCCCGGGGCAGGGGAGTATGGCTACACCTTC.

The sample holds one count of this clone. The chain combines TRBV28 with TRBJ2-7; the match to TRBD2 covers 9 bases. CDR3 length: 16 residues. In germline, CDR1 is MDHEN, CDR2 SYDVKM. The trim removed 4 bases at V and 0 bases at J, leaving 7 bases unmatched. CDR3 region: CASSSTGTSTSYEQYF. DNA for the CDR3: TGTGCCAGCAGTTCAACCGGGACTAGCACCTCCTACGAGCAGTACTTC.

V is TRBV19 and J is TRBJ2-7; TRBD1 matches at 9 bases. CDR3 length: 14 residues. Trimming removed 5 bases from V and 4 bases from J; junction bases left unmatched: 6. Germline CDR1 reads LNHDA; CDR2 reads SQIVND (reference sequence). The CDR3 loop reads CASSPGDREYEQYF. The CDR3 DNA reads TGTGCCAGTAGTCCGGGGGACAGGGAGTACGAGCAGTACTTC. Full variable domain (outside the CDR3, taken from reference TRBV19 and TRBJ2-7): DGGITQSPKYLFRKEGQNVTLSCEQNLNHDAMYWYRQDPGQGLRLIYYSQIVNDFQKGDIAEGYSVSREKKESFPLTVTSAQKNPTAFYLCASSPGDREYEQYFGPGTRLTVT.

The CDR3 spells CASSKVKGWGVPNYGYTF. CDR3 DNA: TGTGCCAGCAGCAAGGTTAAGGGGTGGGGGGTACCTAACTATGGCTACACCTTC. The chain recombines TRBV21-1 with TRBJ1-2. TRBV21-1 is deemed a pseudogene. The CDR3 runs to 18 residues.

CDR3 nucleotides: TGTGCCAGCAGAAACAGGGCGCATCAGCCCCAGCATTTT. Amino acid sequence: CASRNRAHQPQHF. The chain recombines TRBV21-1 with TRBJ1-5; TRBD1, the table's D call, was not compared with the DNA. TRBV21-1 is labeled a pseudogene. The CDR3 is made up of 13 amino acids.

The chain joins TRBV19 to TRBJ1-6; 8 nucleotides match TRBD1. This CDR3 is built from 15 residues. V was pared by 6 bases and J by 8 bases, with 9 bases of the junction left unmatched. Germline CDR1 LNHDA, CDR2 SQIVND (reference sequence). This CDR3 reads CASSQGATGDSPLHF. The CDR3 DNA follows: TGTGCCAGTAGCCAGGGGGCAACGGGGGATTCACCCCTCCACTTT.

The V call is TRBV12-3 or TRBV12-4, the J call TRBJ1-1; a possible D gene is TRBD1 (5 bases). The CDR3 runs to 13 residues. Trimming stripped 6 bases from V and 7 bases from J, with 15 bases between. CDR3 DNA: TGTGCCAGCAGGCTCCGACAGTCCGGTGAAGCTTTCTTT. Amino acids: CASRLRQSGEAFF.

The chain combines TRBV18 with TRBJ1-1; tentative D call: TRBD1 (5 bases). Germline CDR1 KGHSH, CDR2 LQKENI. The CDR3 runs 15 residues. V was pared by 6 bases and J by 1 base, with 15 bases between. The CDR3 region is CASSQGRAANTEAFF. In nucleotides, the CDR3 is TGTGCCAGCTCTCAAGGCAGGGCGGCGAACACTGAAGCTTTCTTT.